This T cell receptor beta chain comes out of a study of identical twins (dated by TCRdb to the mid-2010s). Turning to the overall study: To test whether fetal clonotypes persist, the study used deep sequencing on TCR alpha and beta repertoires from monozygotic twins, unrelated adults of various ages, and cord blood. To rule out contamination, replicate twin experiments were performed at different times with different library preparation protocols.

Receptor amplification or capture employed 5' RACE. Data came from an Illumina HiSeq 2000. Template switching added a universal primer binding site, and the final cDNA carried a unique molecular identifier that allowed TCR cDNA molecules to be counted accurately. Specific primers in the conserved constant-segment region were used to synthesize first-strand cDNA for the TCR alpha and beta chains. To control for contamination, every cDNA library carried two barcodes: a SMART-Mk sample barcode plus Illumina barcodes. TruSeq adapter sequences and Illumina sample barcodes were added in two successive PCR steps. The Illumina HiSeq platform was used with custom primers to sequence TCR alpha and beta cDNA libraries. As for the authors' bioinformatics: Raw reads were processed with MiGEC to extract unique molecular identifiers, and MiXCR was used to determine CDR3 positions. Recombination models were inferred per individual with the repgenHMM and IGoR tools using an EM algorithm. The analysis of shared clonotypes was done with the tcR package in R, with sharing normalized by the product of cloneset sizes. To study raw recombination without the effects of thymic and clonal selection, out-of-frame nonproductive sequences were analyzed. In TCRdb, the public reads were trimmed at Q25 with fastp and aligned with MiXCR, with productive beta chains retained. Rows are unified per CDR3 protein, each entry keeping the most common DNA and genes. TCRdb assigned the V and J calls; the authors' analysis was not used. In this sample the table shows 1.5 million to 2 million distinct CDR3 sequences, roughly a third of which occur a single time. The top ten hold 0.25% to 0.3% of the sample.

All donors were healthy Caucasians. This clonotype was counted at least ten times. What antigen it recognizes has not been identified. The record has no base qualities; no much larger clone is one base away. The paper's findings and limits, for the study overall: Compared with coincidental sharing between unrelated individuals, out-of-frame TCR alpha sequences shared between twins had an excess of sequences with low generation probability. Abundant cord blood beta clonotypes had fewer insertions, young adult naive repertoires showed a similar but weaker trend, and memory repertoires showed no such trend. In monozygotic twins, out-of-frame TCR alpha sharing was systematically underestimated by recombination models, although the models agreed with sharing between unrelated individuals. Because the same donors could not be followed over many years, the conclusions relied on cross-sectional statistical analysis. Invariant T cells such as MAIT and iNKT could partly confound zero-insertion analyses, although diverse VJ usage argued against such confounding for most clonotypes. In beta out-of-frame sequences, excess twin sharing was weaker, because having fewer shared sequences lowered the signal-to-noise ratio.

CDR1 and CDR2 were assigned from the germline V gene as SQVTM and ANQGSEA. From the cysteine up to the phenylalanine, the CDR3 has a length of 17 residues. Just the 51-base CDR3 DNA is kept, in frame starting at base 1. Ends trimmed: V by 6 bases, J by 5 bases; bases unmatched to a gene: 11. The V and J segments used are TRBV29-1 and TRBJ2-1; 15 central nucleotides agree with TRBD2. Sequencing was carried out using cord blood. The sequence was obtained from a newborn girl in good health. This receptor carries the CDR3 CSVRTSGRAGRDNEQFF. The DNA reads as follows: TGCAGCGTACGGACTAGCGGGAGGGCCGGTCGGGACAATGAGCAGTTCTTC.